The T cell receptor (beta chain) described here comes from a study of T cells of healthy individuals (dated by TCRdb to the late 2010s). The germline V gene (reference sequence) yields LNHDA for CDR1 and SQIVND for CDR2. The junction shows trimming of 3 bases on V and 4 bases on J, plus 3 bases between the germline ends. From its cysteine to its phenylalanine, the CDR3 spans 11 amino acids. Of the read, only the CDR3 DNA is kept; its 33 bases are in frame from base 1. Receptors were amplified or captured by 5' RACE. Instrument used: Illumina MiSeq. TCRdb reprocessing: public reads trimmed at Q25 with fastp, clones called with MiXCR, in-frame beta chains kept. Rows are combined by CDR3 protein, so each entry shows the most common genes and DNA. The sample contains 40,000 to 65,000 distinct CDR3 sequences, roughly 14% of them found a single time. The top ten clonotypes cover 15% to 20% of the sample.

With respect to this clonotype: Its antigen is unknown. One base away there is no much larger clone; base qualities are not given.

This chain is built from TRBV19 and TRBJ2-5; the D gene remains uncertain. This sequence originates from a human donor in good health. The CDR3 reads CASSIRETQYF. Here is the DNA: TGTGCCAGTAGTATCCGAGAGACCCAGTACTTC.